This is a list of T cell receptor beta chains from one sample in a study of shared clonotypes between healthy human individuals. Sequencing was performed with immunoSEQ multiplex PCR; in TCRdb, only in-frame clones are kept and a portion is missing. The sample records under 2,000,000 clones, about 95% being singletons. Sequenced sample: naive CD8+ T cells sorted from blood. The receptors here all came from a man younger than 35 in good health. Each CDR3 is given with its conserved first and last residue. A D gene is named only where the DNA matches it firmly. Clone sizes are given selectively: once, few, many, or a class where the clone is expanded.

v_call	d_call	j_call	clone_size	cdr3_nt	cdr3_aa
TRBV7-9	-	TRBJ1-2	-	TGTGCCAGCAGCGGGACATACTATGGCTACACCTTC	CASSGTYYGYTF
TRBV21-1	-	TRBJ2-3	-	TGTGCCAGCAGCAAGAATAGCGGATCAAGCACAGATACGCAGTATTTT	CASSKNSGSSTDTQYF
TRBV4-2	-	TRBJ2-7	-	TGTGCCAGCAGCCAAGCCGGGCTAGACTACGAGCAGTACTTC	CASSQAGLDYEQYF
TRBV6-5	TRBD1	TRBJ2-3	-	TGTGCCAGCAGTTACTCAAACAGGGGGACAGATACGCAGTATTTT	CASSYSNRGTDTQYF
TRBV5-1	-	TRBJ2-7	-	TGCGCCAGCAGCCCCAGGGCCTTAAGCCCGAGCTCCTACGAGCAGTACTTC	CASSPRALSPSSYEQYF
TRBV10-1	TRBD2	TRBJ2-2	-	TGCGCCAGCAGGAGAGGATTTTCAGCGGGAGGGCCAATTACCGGGGAGCTGTTTTTT	CASRRGFSAGGPITGELFF
TRBV7-9	-	TRBJ2-1	-	TGTGCCAGCAGCTTAGCCGGGAGCGGTCAGTTCTTC	CASSLAGSGQFF
TRBV5-6	-	TRBJ2-5	-	TGTGCCAGCAGCTTTCAGGGTAATTTCGAGACCCAGTACTTC	CASSFQGNFETQYF
TRBV7-3	-	TRBJ2-7	-	TGTGCCAGCAGCTTTACCTCGCAGGTGGGCGGGTACGAGCAGTACTTC	CASSFTSQVGGYEQYF
TRBV13	TRBD2	TRBJ2-7	-	TGTGCCAGCAGCTTAGCCGGACGGGAGGCCACCTACGAGCAGTACTTC	CASSLAGREATYEQYF
TRBV7-6	-	TRBJ2-7	-	TGTGCCAGCAGCTCCTCCTTGGGTGGCTACGAGCAGTACTTC	CASSSSLGGYEQYF
TRBV4-2	-	TRBJ2-7	-	TGTGCCAGCAGCCAAGGGTTAGCGGTCTACGAGCAGTACTTC	CASSQGLAVYEQYF
TRBV6-1	-	TRBJ1-3	few	TGTGCCAGCAGTGAAATCGGGACACCTTCTGGAAACACCATATATTTT	CASSEIGTPSGNTIYF
TRBV5-6	-	TRBJ2-3	-	TGTGCCAGCAGCTTGGCGCCCGATACGCAGTATTTT	CASSLAPDTQYF
TRBV4-1	-	TRBJ2-1	-	TGCGCCAGCAGCCACGGAAGGGGAACCCCCTACAATGAGCAGTTCTTC	CASSHGRGTPYNEQFF
TRBV5-1	TRBD1	TRBJ1-2	-	TGCGCCAGCAGCCTCGGCATAAGGACAGGGGATCTCAATGGCTACACCTTC	CASSLGIRTGDLNGYTF